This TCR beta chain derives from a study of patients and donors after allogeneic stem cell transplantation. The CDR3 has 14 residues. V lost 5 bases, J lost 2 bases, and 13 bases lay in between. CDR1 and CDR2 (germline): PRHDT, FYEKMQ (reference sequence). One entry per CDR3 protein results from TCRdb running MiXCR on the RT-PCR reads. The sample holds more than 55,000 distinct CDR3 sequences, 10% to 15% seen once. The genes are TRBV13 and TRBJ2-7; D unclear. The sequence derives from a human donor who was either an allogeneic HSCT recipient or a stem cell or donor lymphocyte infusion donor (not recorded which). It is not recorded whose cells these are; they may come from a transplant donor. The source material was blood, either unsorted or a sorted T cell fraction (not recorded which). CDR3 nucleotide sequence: TGTGCCAGCAGCATCCGGGCCATGGCCTACGAGCAGTACTTC. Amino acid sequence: CASSIRAMAYEQYF.